This T cell receptor beta chain was recovered during a study of CD8+ T cells in alopecia areata. Study-wide results and limits: Higher clonality was seen in lesional scalp than in normal scalp, especially in alopecia totalis/universalis. Clarity of TCR sharing across patients fell short of that in mice, possibly HLA-related. The study also sequences resident alphabeta T cells of normal skin in scalp samples.

The CDR3 loop spans 17 amino acids. V lost 9 bases, J lost 1 base, and 23 bases lay in between. RNA, once extracted, was reverse transcribed into cDNA for use as the sequencing template. The protocol was immunoSEQ multiplex PCR, while the TCRdb copy is restricted to in-frame clones and leaves out a portion. The table lists around 36,000 clones, over 50% of them singletons, with around 1.8% in the top ten. For five patients taking part in the biomarker study, CD4+ cells were further sorted into CD25+CD127- cells. Researchers gathered lesional scalp punch biopsies and peripheral blood from patients with alopecia areata. The table lists this clone with a few counts. Its antigen is undetermined.

The source is a human donor with alopecia areata. Sequenced sample: CD4+ Tregs sorted from blood. The chain employs TRBV23-1 and TRBJ2-3; a possible D gene is TRBD1 (7 bases). TRBV23-1 falls under the ORF class, with uncertain function. This chain's CDR3 is CARRHAGQFHRTDTQYF. The CDR3 DNA reads as TGCGCCAGAAGACACGCGGGACAGTTCCACCGCACAGATACGCAGTATTTT.